This note documents a single TCR beta chain sequence. Antigen specificity is unknown. Germline V gene sequence: CDR1 ENHRY, CDR2 SYGVKD. This CDR3 comprises 15 residues. The V gene lost 2 bases and the J gene lost 2 bases, with 11 bases spanning the gap. These data come from a study of cytomegalovirus exposure and HLA in healthy donors. Study as a whole: Out of 150 million to 200 million T cells, an earlier analysis found over 100 million unique TCR beta sequences in total.

The PCR made use of 60 Vbeta and 13 Jbeta primers. Repertoires were generated with immunoSEQ multiplex PCR, while TCRdb's copy carries only in-frame clones and drops some. The data show 200,000 or so clones, 78% seen once. The study's findings and limits: The study dropped some indistinguishable V segments, TRBV6-2 and TRBV6-3 among them.

This TCR derives from a young woman in good health and CMV-seropositive. Sequencing was performed on PBMCs. The chain employs TRBV10-3 and TRBJ2-3, with D possibly being TRBD2 (6 bases). The CDR3 is CAISEGGVNTDTQYF. CDR3 nucleotides: TGTGCCATCAGTGAGGGAGGGGTCAACACAGATACGCAGTATTTT.